One sample yielded the 10 T cell receptor beta chains listed below, sequenced in a study of human T cells and chemical hapten exposure. Time point indicated: patch test 1, 2 weeks after DPC sensitization. Sample treatment: therapeutic diphenylcyclopropenone sensitization with weekly scalp DPC. MiXCR was run by TCRdb on the RACE reads, yielding one entry per CDR3 protein. The sample has about 14,000 distinct CDR3 sequences, about a sixth seen once; the top ten hold about 7.8%. The sequenced sample was whole blood, obtained in connection with sensitization to the hapten diphenylcyclopropenone (DPC). These receptors were collected from a young woman with alopecia areata. Some clones in this sample may be carry-over from other donors' samples.

This clonotype was observed at least ten times. The V call is TRBV11-3, the J call TRBJ2-1; the D is unclear. Germline lookup yields CDR1 SGHNT and CDR2 YENEEA. V shed 5 bases and J shed 9 bases, with 23 bases lying between them. The CDR3 loop spans 16 amino acids. In DNA, the CDR3 is TGTGCCAGCAGCGAAGACCCGGTGGTAGGTTATGGTGAGCAGTTCTTC. It encodes CASSEDPVVGYGEQFF.

Many counts were recorded for this clonotype. The genes are TRBV9 and TRBJ2-2; the D gene is possibly TRBD1 (6 bases). Per the germline V gene, CDR1 is SGDLS and CDR2 is YYNGEE. Trimming cost V 0 bases and J 4 bases, with 13 bases left between them. The CDR3 sequence is 16 residues long. The CDR3 coding sequence is TGTGCCAGCAGCGTAGACGTGGGGGCCGCCACCGGGGAGCTGTTTTTT. This sequence encodes CASSVDVGAATGELFF.

By proportion, this clonotype is medium-sized (0.01 to 0.1%). V and J are TRBV10-3 and TRBJ1-2; no clear D gene. The CDR3 spans 13 residues. V was trimmed by 0 bases and J by 5 bases, leaving 7 bases between them. Germline V gene data show CDR1 as ENHRY and CDR2 as SYGVKD. The chain's CDR3 is CAISESGNYGYTF. The CDR3 coding sequence is TGTGCCATCAGTGAGTCGGGAAATTATGGCTACACCTTC.

This clonotype came up a few times. This chain connects TRBV7-6 to TRBJ1-2; TRBD1 matches at 8 bases. CDR1 and CDR2 from the germline V gene are SGHVS and FNYEAQ. Germline trimming cut 5 bases from V and 6 bases from J; bases unmatched to any gene: 5. This CDR3 comprises 13 residues. The CDR3 spells CASSLWTGNGYTF. The CDR3 DNA sequence: TGTGCCAGCAGCCTGTGGACAGGGAATGGCTACACCTTC.

CDR3 loop: CASSHAPGQVYQETQYF. CDR3 bases: TGTGCCAGCAGTCACGCGCCGGGACAGGTGTACCAAGAGACCCAGTATTTT. The chain joins TRBV27 to TRBJ2-3; 8 bases agree with TRBD1. Germline V lookup: CDR1 MNHEY, CDR2 SMNVEV (reference sequence). The CDR3 runs to 17 residues. V was pared by 5 bases and J by 12 bases, with 22 bases of the junction left unmatched.

In its sample, this clonotype ranks as medium-sized. The gene calls are TRBV5-1 and TRBJ1-2, with 7 nucleotides matching TRBD1. This CDR3 has 14 amino acids. Germline values: CDR1 SGHRS, CDR2 YFSETQ. V trimming: 3 bases; J trimming: 5 bases; junction bases outside the gene matches: 7. This CDR3 reads CASSSTGQGYGYTF. For the CDR3, the DNA is TGCGCCAGCAGCTCGACAGGGCAGGGGTATGGCTACACCTTC.

This clonotype was seen at least ten times. V gene TRBV10-1 combines with J gene TRBJ2-7; D tentatively fits TRBD1 or TRBD2 (5 bases each). Germline CDR1 reads WNHNN; CDR2 reads SYGVQD (reference sequence). Deletions cut 0 bases from V and 5 bases from J, with 11 bases between. This CDR3 is 14 amino acids long. CDR3 sequence (DNA): TGCGCCAGCAGTGAGTCGGGGACGGGCCACGAGCAGTACTTC. Its translation: CASSESGTGHEQYF.

Ten or more counts support this clonotype. The chain has TRBV12-3 or TRBV12-4 and TRBJ1-2, with D possibly being TRBD1 (6 bases). The germline V and J ends were trimmed by 3 bases and 4 bases, with 9 bases remaining between them. This CDR3 is built from 13 residues. CDR3 amino acids: CASSLRTVYGYTF. The CDR3, as DNA: TGTGCCAGCAGTTTGAGGACAGTCTATGGCTACACCTTC.

In this sample, this clonotype turned up many times. This chain uses TRBV19 with TRBJ2-1; tentative D call: TRBD2 (6 bases). CDR3 length equals 12 residues. The germline CDR1 and CDR2 sequences are LNHDA and SQIVND (reference sequence). V was shortened by 2 bases and J by 10 bases, with 9 bases between the two germline ends. CDR3: CASSIRGWEQFF. The CDR3 DNA sequence: TGTGCCAGTAGTATACGGGGGTGGGAGCAGTTCTTC. Full variable domain (outside the CDR3, taken from reference TRBV19 and TRBJ2-1): DGGITQSPKYLFRKEGQNVTLSCEQNLNHDAMYWYRQDPGQGLRLIYYSQIVNDFQKGDIAEGYSVSREKKESFPLTVTSAQKNPTAFYLCASSIRGWEQFFGPGTRLTVL.

In its sample, this clonotype was seen many times. The J gene is TRBJ1-2, the V gene TRBV19; D is undetermined. V was pared by 8 bases and J by 8 bases, with 12 bases between. The CDR3 runs 11 residues. The V gene's germline CDR1 is LNHDA and CDR2 SQIVND (reference sequence). The CDR3 DNA sequence: TGTGCCAGTCAGCGTTTCGGCGGCTACACCTTC. Protein sequence: CASQRFGGYTF.